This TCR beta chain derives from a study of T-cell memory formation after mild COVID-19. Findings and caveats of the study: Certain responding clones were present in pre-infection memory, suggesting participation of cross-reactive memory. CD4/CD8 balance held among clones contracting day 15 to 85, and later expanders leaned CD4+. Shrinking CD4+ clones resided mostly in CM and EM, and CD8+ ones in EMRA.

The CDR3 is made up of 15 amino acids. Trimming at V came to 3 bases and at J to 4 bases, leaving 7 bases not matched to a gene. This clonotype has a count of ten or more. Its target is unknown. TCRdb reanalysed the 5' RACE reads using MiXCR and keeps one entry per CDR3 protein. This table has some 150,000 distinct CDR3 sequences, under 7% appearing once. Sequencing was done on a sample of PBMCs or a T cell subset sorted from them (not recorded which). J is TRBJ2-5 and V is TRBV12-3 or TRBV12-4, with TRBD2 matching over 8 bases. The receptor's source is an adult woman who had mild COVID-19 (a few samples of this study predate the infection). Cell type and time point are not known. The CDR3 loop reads CASSFGRSGIETQYF. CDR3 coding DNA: TGTGCCAGCAGTTTTGGCCGTAGCGGGATAGAGACCCAGTACTTC.